This is a list of T cell receptor beta chains from one sample in a study of T cells after yellow fever vaccination. One entry per CDR3 protein, called by TCRdb with MiXCR from the 5' RACE reads. This table holds approximately 580,000 distinct CDR3 sequences, about 15% found once. The sequences come from PBMCs, collected 5 days after the first yellow fever vaccination. The source is a man younger than 35 who received the YFV17D yellow fever vaccine. Each CDR3 is given with its conserved first and last residue. A D gene is named only where the DNA matches it firmly. Only some rows state a clone size, as once, few, many or a class for expanded clones.

clone size: few
J gene: TRBJ2-2
D gene: -
V gene: TRBV15
CDR3 DNA: TGTGCCACCAGTTCCCGGGCTCACACCGGGGAGCTGTTTTTT
CDR3 protein: CATSSRAHTGELFF

clone size: -
J gene: TRBJ2-6
D gene: -
V gene: TRBV7-6
CDR3 DNA: TGTGCCAGCAGCTTCAGGCCCCCCTCTGGGGCCAACGTCCTGACTTTC
CDR3 protein: CASSFRPPSGANVLTF

clone size: -
J gene: TRBJ1-1
D gene: -
V gene: TRBV14
CDR3 DNA: TGTGCCAGCAGCCAGATCAGGGGTACTGAAGCTTTCTTT
CDR3 protein: CASSQIRGTEAFF

clone size: few
J gene: TRBJ1-2
D gene: -
V gene: TRBV6-1
CDR3 DNA: TGTGCCAGCAGAGGACAGTTCTATGGCTACACCTTC
CDR3 protein: CASRGQFYGYTF

clone size: -
J gene: TRBJ2-2
D gene: TRBD2
V gene: TRBV7-2
CDR3 DNA: TGTGCCAGCAGCTTACGGGAGGGCGGGGAGCTGTTTTTT
CDR3 protein: CASSLREGGELFF

clone size: -
J gene: TRBJ2-5
D gene: -
V gene: TRBV11-2
CDR3 DNA: TGTGCCAGCAGCACCGACAGGCGGGAGACCCAGTACTTC
CDR3 protein: CASSTDRRETQYF

clone size: -
J gene: TRBJ2-3
D gene: TRBD1
V gene: TRBV7-8
CDR3 DNA: TGTGCCAGCAGCTTGAACAGGGGTCCTAGCACAGATACGCAGTATTTT
CDR3 protein: CASSLNRGPSTDTQYF

clone size: -
J gene: TRBJ2-7
D gene: -
V gene: TRBV5-1
CDR3 DNA: TGCGCCAGCAGCTTGTCGTCCGCGGGGGCCCCCTACGAGCAGTACTTC
CDR3 protein: CASSLSSAGAPYEQYF

clone size: -
J gene: TRBJ2-3
D gene: TRBD2
V gene: TRBV7-3
CDR3 DNA: TGTGCCAGCAGCTTATTTGAGACTAGCGGCACAGATACGCAGTATTTT
CDR3 protein: CASSLFETSGTDTQYF

clone size: -
J gene: TRBJ1-2
D gene: TRBD1
V gene: TRBV4-1
CDR3 DNA: TGCGCCAGCAGCCATGGACAGGATTATGGCTACACCTTC
CDR3 protein: CASSHGQDYGYTF

clone size: -
J gene: TRBJ2-5
D gene: -
V gene: TRBV12-3/TRBV12-4
CDR3 DNA: TGTGCCAGCATCCCCCGAGGGGGAAGACTGAAGACCCAGTACTTC
CDR3 protein: CASIPRGGRLKTQYF

clone size: -
J gene: TRBJ1-1
D gene: -
V gene: TRBV30
CDR3 DNA: TGTGCCTGGAGTGTACTGAGGGGGAGAGTGAACACTGAAGCTTTCTTT
CDR3 protein: CAWSVLRGRVNTEAFF

clone size: few
J gene: TRBJ1-1
D gene: -
V gene: TRBV6-1
CDR3 DNA: TGTGCCAGCAGTGTCGATTTGCTCACTGAAGCTTTCTTT
CDR3 protein: CASSVDLLTEAFF

clone size: few
J gene: TRBJ2-2
D gene: TRBD2
V gene: TRBV12-3/TRBV12-4
CDR3 DNA: TGTGCCAGCAGTTTGACTAGCGGGGGGCCGGGCACCGGGGAGCTGTTTTTT
CDR3 protein: CASSLTSGGPGTGELFF

clone size: few
J gene: TRBJ1-2
D gene: TRBD1
V gene: TRBV29-1
CDR3 DNA: TGCAGCGCAGCCTCAGGGGGCCGGGGCTACACCTTC
CDR3 protein: CSAASGGRGYTF

clone size: -
J gene: TRBJ2-2
D gene: -
V gene: TRBV5-1
CDR3 DNA: TGCGCCAGCAGACTGGCGAGGAAATCTGGTGAAGCCACCGGGGAGCTGTTTTTT
CDR3 protein: CASRLARKSGEATGELFF

clone size: few
J gene: TRBJ1-2
D gene: TRBD1
V gene: TRBV7-2
CDR3 DNA: TGTGCCAGCAGTAAAGGGGGCAGGGGGCTTTATGGCTACACCTTC
CDR3 protein: CASSKGGRGLYGYTF

clone size: few
J gene: TRBJ1-2
D gene: -
V gene: TRBV5-1
CDR3 DNA: TGCGCCAGCAGCCCCTCGGGGGGTTTGAACTATGGCTACACCTTC
CDR3 protein: CASSPSGGLNYGYTF

clone size: few
J gene: TRBJ1-4
D gene: -
V gene: TRBV6-5
CDR3 DNA: TGTGCCAGCGGAACAGGGAGTGAAAAACTGTTTTTT
CDR3 protein: CASGTGSEKLFF

clone size: few
J gene: TRBJ2-5
D gene: TRBD2
V gene: TRBV9
CDR3 DNA: TGTGCCAGCAGCGTAGCCCGGACCCCTAAGCGGGGAGAGACCCAGTACTTC
CDR3 protein: CASSVARTPKRGETQYF

clone size: -
J gene: TRBJ2-1
D gene: TRBD1
V gene: TRBV13
CDR3 DNA: TGTGCCAGCAGCTACGGGGCAGGGGGTGGCAATGAGCAGTTCTTC
CDR3 protein: CASSYGAGGGNEQFF

clone size: few
J gene: TRBJ1-2
D gene: -
V gene: TRBV4-1
CDR3 DNA: TGCGCCAGCAGCCAAGATCGGGGAGAATATGGCTACACCTTC
CDR3 protein: CASSQDRGEYGYTF

clone size: few
J gene: TRBJ2-1
D gene: -
V gene: TRBV7-8
CDR3 DNA: TGTGCCAGCAGCTTAGCAGCGTTCGTATACAATGAGCAGTTCTTC
CDR3 protein: CASSLAAFVYNEQFF

clone size: -
J gene: TRBJ1-2
D gene: -
V gene: TRBV20-1
CDR3 DNA: TGCAGTGCTAGACACTATGGCTACACCTTC
CDR3 protein: CSARHYGYTF

clone size: -
J gene: TRBJ2-7
D gene: -
V gene: TRBV20-1
CDR3 DNA: TGCAGTGCTAGAGATCGAAAGAGGGGGGGCAACGAGCAGTACTTC
CDR3 protein: CSARDRKRGGNEQYF

clone size: -
J gene: TRBJ2-2
D gene: TRBD2
V gene: TRBV20-1
CDR3 DNA: TGCAGTGCTAGCCACTCCCTGAACGGCTTGCGGGGGAACGGGGAGCTGTTTTTT
CDR3 protein: CSASHSLNGLRGNGELFF

clone size: -
J gene: TRBJ2-5
D gene: TRBD1
V gene: TRBV11-2
CDR3 DNA: TGTGCCACCAGCCGATTTCCGGGACAGGGGTCAGAGACCCAGTACTTC
CDR3 protein: CATSRFPGQGSETQYF

clone size: few
J gene: TRBJ1-1
D gene: -
V gene: TRBV9
CDR3 DNA: TGTGCCAGCAGCGTAGACCCGCACCCCCCTGAAGCTTTCTTT
CDR3 protein: CASSVDPHPPEAFF

clone size: medium-sized
J gene: TRBJ2-7
D gene: TRBD2
V gene: TRBV12-3/TRBV12-4
CDR3 DNA: TGTGCCAGCAGTTTTGGCGGGGGGGCCGGTGAGCAGTACTTC
CDR3 protein: CASSFGGGAGEQYF

clone size: -
J gene: TRBJ2-3
D gene: -
V gene: TRBV6-2/TRBV6-3
CDR3 DNA: TGTGCCAGCAGTGTCAGGGGGGCTCTTGGTGCAGATACGCAGTATTTT
CDR3 protein: CASSVRGALGADTQYF

clone size: -
J gene: TRBJ2-1
D gene: TRBD2
V gene: TRBV4-1
CDR3 DNA: TGCGCCAGCAGCCAAGATGAAGTAGCGGGGGGTCCGCCGTTCTTC
CDR3 protein: CASSQDEVAGGPPFF

clone size: many
J gene: TRBJ2-7
D gene: -
V gene: TRBV7-2
CDR3 DNA: TGTGCCAGCACCACCGGGACACGGTACGAGCAGTACTTC
CDR3 protein: CASTTGTRYEQYF

clone size: few
J gene: TRBJ2-1
D gene: -
V gene: TRBV27
CDR3 DNA: TGTGCCAGCAGTTTAGCGGGGCTTGTCCATGAGCAGTTCTTC
CDR3 protein: CASSLAGLVHEQFF

clone size: -
J gene: TRBJ1-5
D gene: TRBD1
V gene: TRBV12-3/TRBV12-4
CDR3 DNA: TGTGCCAGCAGCCCAGGCCGAGGGGGCGGCAATCAGCCCCAGCATTTT
CDR3 protein: CASSPGRGGGNQPQHF

clone size: -
J gene: TRBJ1-1
D gene: -
V gene: TRBV20-1
CDR3 DNA: TGCAGTGTCACCCCCGGTGGCAGGCTGGGAACTGAAGCTTTCTTT
CDR3 protein: CSVTPGGRLGTEAFF

clone size: -
J gene: TRBJ2-7
D gene: TRBD1
V gene: TRBV5-6
CDR3 DNA: TGTGCCAGCACTCGGAGGACAGGGGTAGGCTCCTACGAGCAGTACTTC
CDR3 protein: CASTRRTGVGSYEQYF

clone size: -
J gene: TRBJ1-1
D gene: -
V gene: TRBV29-1
CDR3 DNA: TGCAGCGTTAGGTGGAACAGCCCGGGCACTGAAGCTTTCTTT
CDR3 protein: CSVRWNSPGTEAFF

clone size: -
J gene: TRBJ2-3
D gene: -
V gene: TRBV27
CDR3 DNA: TGTGCCAGCAGTTATTTGGGCCGCAAAGATACGCAGTATTTT
CDR3 protein: CASSYLGRKDTQYF

clone size: -
J gene: TRBJ2-3
D gene: TRBD2
V gene: TRBV12-3/TRBV12-4
CDR3 DNA: TGTGCCAGCAGCCGGGGGGGGCCACCAGATACGCAGTATTTT
CDR3 protein: CASSRGGPPDTQYF

clone size: -
J gene: TRBJ2-2
D gene: TRBD1
V gene: TRBV20-1
CDR3 DNA: TGCAGTGCTCACGACAGGGGCCCCGGGGAGCTGTTTTTT
CDR3 protein: CSAHDRGPGELFF

clone size: few
J gene: TRBJ2-7
D gene: TRBD1
V gene: TRBV18
CDR3 DNA: TGTGCCAGCTCACCTACGTTGACAGGGGGGTACGAGCAGTACTTC
CDR3 protein: CASSPTLTGGYEQYF

clone size: few
J gene: TRBJ1-4
D gene: TRBD1
V gene: TRBV7-9
CDR3 DNA: TGTGCCAGCAGTTCACAGGGGCCTTATGAAAAACTGTTTTTT
CDR3 protein: CASSSQGPYEKLFF

clone size: few
J gene: TRBJ1-6
D gene: -
V gene: TRBV5-1
CDR3 DNA: TGCGCCAGCAGCTTGGGGACGGGGGGCCAGTCACCCCTCCACTTT
CDR3 protein: CASSLGTGGQSPLHF

clone size: -
J gene: TRBJ1-2
D gene: -
V gene: TRBV20-1
CDR3 DNA: TGCAGTGCTAGTTCTGGCGGAACAGGGAGTGGCTACACCTTC
CDR3 protein: CSASSGGTGSGYTF

clone size: -
J gene: TRBJ1-6
D gene: -
V gene: TRBV5-1
CDR3 DNA: TGCGCCAGCAGCATACCCGACAGTAGATCACCCCTCCACTTT
CDR3 protein: CASSIPDSRSPLHF

clone size: few
J gene: TRBJ1-2
D gene: -
V gene: TRBV7-9
CDR3 DNA: TGTGCCAGCAGCTTAGTCGGTGGCTACACCTTC
CDR3 protein: CASSLVGGYTF

clone size: few
J gene: TRBJ2-3
D gene: TRBD2
V gene: TRBV10-3
CDR3 DNA: TGTGCCATCAGTGAGTCTAGCGGGGGTCCAGATACGCAGTATTTT
CDR3 protein: CAISESSGGPDTQYF

clone size: -
J gene: TRBJ2-5
D gene: -
V gene: TRBV7-9
CDR3 DNA: TGTGCCAGCAGCGTACCCAGGGATCAAGAGACCCAGTACTTC
CDR3 protein: CASSVPRDQETQYF

clone size: once
J gene: TRBJ1-1
D gene: -
V gene: TRBV12-3/TRBV12-4
CDR3 DNA: TGTGCCAGCAGATGGGATTCAGGGGCTGAAGCTTTCTTT
CDR3 protein: CASRWDSGAEAFF

clone size: few
J gene: TRBJ2-5
D gene: -
V gene: TRBV2
CDR3 DNA: TGTGCCAGCAACGCTCAAGAGACCCAGTACTTC
CDR3 protein: CASNAQETQYF

clone size: -
J gene: TRBJ2-5
D gene: TRBD2
V gene: TRBV14
CDR3 DNA: TGTGCCAGCAGCCAAGAGCGGGGGGCGGGGTCAGAGACCCAGTACTTC
CDR3 protein: CASSQERGAGSETQYF

clone size: few
J gene: TRBJ2-3
D gene: -
V gene: TRBV4-3
CDR3 DNA: TGCGCCAGCAGCCAAGAATTAGCGCCATTCACAGATACGCAGTATTTT
CDR3 protein: CASSQELAPFTDTQYF

clone size: -
J gene: TRBJ1-2
D gene: TRBD1
V gene: TRBV20-1
CDR3 DNA: TGCAGTGCTCGACCGGGACAGGGGGTAGTCGGCGGCTACACCTTC
CDR3 protein: CSARPGQGVVGGYTF

clone size: -
J gene: TRBJ2-3
D gene: -
V gene: TRBV7-9
CDR3 DNA: TGTGCCAGCAGCTTGGGCGGAACCAGAAGCACAGATACGCAGTATTTT
CDR3 protein: CASSLGGTRSTDTQYF

clone size: -
J gene: TRBJ1-2
D gene: -
V gene: TRBV19
CDR3 DNA: TGTGCCAGTAGTAAAAACGGGGGAAACTATGGCTACACCTTC
CDR3 protein: CASSKNGGNYGYTF

clone size: few
J gene: TRBJ1-2
D gene: TRBD1
V gene: TRBV29-1
CDR3 DNA: TGCAGCGTCTCGGACAGGAACTATGGCTACACCTTC
CDR3 protein: CSVSDRNYGYTF

clone size: many
J gene: TRBJ1-4
D gene: TRBD1
V gene: TRBV4-3
CDR3 DNA: TGCGCCAGCAGCCAAGTGCAGTCGACAGGGGAAAAACTGTTTTTT
CDR3 protein: CASSQVQSTGEKLFF

clone size: few
J gene: TRBJ2-1
D gene: -
V gene: TRBV28
CDR3 DNA: TGTGCCAGCAGTTTTTCAGCGGGTCGAACAAATGAGCAGTTCTTC
CDR3 protein: CASSFSAGRTNEQFF

clone size: few
J gene: TRBJ2-7
D gene: TRBD1
V gene: TRBV5-1
CDR3 DNA: TGCGCCAGCAGCGGATCCGGGACAGGAGACTACGAGCAGTACTTC
CDR3 protein: CASSGSGTGDYEQYF